This section outlines one TCR beta chain sequence together with its context. The antigen remains undetermined. Sequenced by immunoSEQ multiplex PCR; TCRdb stores in-frame clones only, minus some. Among some 100,000 clones listed, 70% to 85% were seen once. This entry is derived from a study of radiation and T cells in renal cell carcinoma. Time point noted: baseline pretreatment blood. The treatment here: 15 Gy SBRT to primary tumor, nephrectomy 4 weeks later. Study-wide results and caveats: Pretreatment tumor biopsies were lacking, so baseline clonotypes are unknown. In blood, top tumor clones expanded by 2 weeks, shrinking by 4.

Unmatched junction bases numbered 1, after V lost 0 bases and J lost 0 bases. This CDR3 is built from 15 residues. Germline V CDR1 and CDR2: SGHRS, YFSETQ. The receptor was derived from a man aged 55 to 70 with renal cell carcinoma. The material sequenced was blood, taken from a patient whose treatment included radiotherapy and nephrectomy. J is TRBJ1-2 and V is TRBV5-1; 8 bases align to TRBD1. For the CDR3, the DNA is TGCGCCAGCAGCTTGGACAGGGGGGCTAACTATGGCTACACCTTC. This translates into CASSLDRGANYGYTF.